This T cell receptor (beta chain) was sequenced for a study of early T cells in non-severe SARS-CoV-2 infection. This clonotype was seen a handful of times. The germline gives CDR1 SGHTA, CDR2 FQGNSA. V lost 1 base to trimming and J lost 6 bases; unmatched junction nucleotides: 4. The CDR3 runs 14 residues. Attachment of unique molecular identifiers was made to individual cDNA molecules. MiXCR was run by TCRdb on the 5' RACE reads, yielding one entry per CDR3 protein. Of tens of thousands of distinct CDR3 sequences listed, about an eighth are singletons. V is TRBV7-2 and J is TRBJ1-1; 8 bases map to TRBD1. The TCR comes from an adult who was a healthcare worker with PCR-confirmed SARS-CoV-2 infection or an uninfected control (not recorded which). The starting material was whole blood, obtained at baseline. The CDR3 nucleotides read TGTGCCAGCAGCTTAGTGGGGACAGGCGCTGAAGCTTTCTTT. This codes for CASSLVGTGAEAFF.